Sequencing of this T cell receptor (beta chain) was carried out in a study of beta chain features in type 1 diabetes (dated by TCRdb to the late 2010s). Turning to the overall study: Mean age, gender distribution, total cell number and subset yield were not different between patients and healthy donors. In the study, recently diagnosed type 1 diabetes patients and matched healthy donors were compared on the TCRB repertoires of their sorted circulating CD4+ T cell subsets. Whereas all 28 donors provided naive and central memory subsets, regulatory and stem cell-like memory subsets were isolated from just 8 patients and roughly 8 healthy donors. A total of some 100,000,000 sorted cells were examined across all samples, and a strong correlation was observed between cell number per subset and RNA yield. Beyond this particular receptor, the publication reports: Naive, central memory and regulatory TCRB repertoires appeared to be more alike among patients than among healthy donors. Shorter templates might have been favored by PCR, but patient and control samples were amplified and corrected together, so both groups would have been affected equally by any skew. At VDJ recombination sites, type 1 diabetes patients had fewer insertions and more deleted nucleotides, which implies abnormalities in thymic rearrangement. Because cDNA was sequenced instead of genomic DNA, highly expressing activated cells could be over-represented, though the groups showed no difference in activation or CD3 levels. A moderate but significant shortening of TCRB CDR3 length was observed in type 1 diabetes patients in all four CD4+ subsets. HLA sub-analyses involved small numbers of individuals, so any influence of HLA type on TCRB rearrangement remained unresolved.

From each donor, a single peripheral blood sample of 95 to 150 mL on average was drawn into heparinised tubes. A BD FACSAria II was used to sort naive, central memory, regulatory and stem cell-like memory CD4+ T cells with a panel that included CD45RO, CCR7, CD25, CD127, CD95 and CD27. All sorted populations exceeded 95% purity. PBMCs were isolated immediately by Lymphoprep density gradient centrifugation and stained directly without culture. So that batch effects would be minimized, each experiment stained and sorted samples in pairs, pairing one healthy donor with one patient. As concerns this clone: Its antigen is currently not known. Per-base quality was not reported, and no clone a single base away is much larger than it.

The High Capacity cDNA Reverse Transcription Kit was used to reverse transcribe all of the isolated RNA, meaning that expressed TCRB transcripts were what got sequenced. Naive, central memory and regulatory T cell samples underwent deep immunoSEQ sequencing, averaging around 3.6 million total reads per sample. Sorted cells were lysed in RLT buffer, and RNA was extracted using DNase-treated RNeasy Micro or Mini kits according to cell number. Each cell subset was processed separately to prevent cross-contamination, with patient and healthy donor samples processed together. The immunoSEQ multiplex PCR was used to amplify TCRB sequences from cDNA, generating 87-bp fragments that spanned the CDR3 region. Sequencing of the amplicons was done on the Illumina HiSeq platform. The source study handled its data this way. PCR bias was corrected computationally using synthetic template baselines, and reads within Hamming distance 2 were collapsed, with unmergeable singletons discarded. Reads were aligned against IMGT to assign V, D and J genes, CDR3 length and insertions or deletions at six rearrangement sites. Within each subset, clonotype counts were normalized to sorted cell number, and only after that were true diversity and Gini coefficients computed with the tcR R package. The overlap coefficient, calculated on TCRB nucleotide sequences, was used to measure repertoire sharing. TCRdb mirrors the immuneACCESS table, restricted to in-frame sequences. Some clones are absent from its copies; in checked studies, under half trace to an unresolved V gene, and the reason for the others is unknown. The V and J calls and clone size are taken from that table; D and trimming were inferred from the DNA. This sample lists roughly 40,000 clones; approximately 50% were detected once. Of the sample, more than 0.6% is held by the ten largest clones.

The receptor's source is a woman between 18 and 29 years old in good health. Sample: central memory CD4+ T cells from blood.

The nucleotide sequence reads as follows: TGTGCCAGCAGTTTCAACCAAGAGACCCAGTACTTC. Translation gives CASSFNQETQYF. The rearrangement combines TRBV27 with TRBJ2-5, with the identity of the D gene unclear. The CDR3 holds 12 amino acids from the cysteine to the phenylalanine. This entry keeps only the CDR3 DNA: 36 bases, framed from base 1. In the germline V gene (reference sequence), CDR1 corresponds to MNHEY and CDR2 to SMNVEV. The germline ends are 2 bases apart after V is trimmed by 3 bases and J by 0 bases.